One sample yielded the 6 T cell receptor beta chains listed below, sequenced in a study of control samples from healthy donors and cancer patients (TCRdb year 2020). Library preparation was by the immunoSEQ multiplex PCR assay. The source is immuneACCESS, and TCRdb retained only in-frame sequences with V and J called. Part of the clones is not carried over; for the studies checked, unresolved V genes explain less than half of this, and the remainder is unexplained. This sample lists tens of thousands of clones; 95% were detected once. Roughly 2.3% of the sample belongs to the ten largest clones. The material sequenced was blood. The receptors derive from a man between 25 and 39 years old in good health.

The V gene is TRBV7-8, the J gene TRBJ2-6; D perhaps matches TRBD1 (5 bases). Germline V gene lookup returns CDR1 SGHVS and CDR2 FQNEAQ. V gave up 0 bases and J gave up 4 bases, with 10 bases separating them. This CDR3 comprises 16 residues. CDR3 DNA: TGTGCCAGCAGCTTAGCGGCAGGGCCAGGGGCCAACGTCCTGACTTTC. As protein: CASSLAAGPGANVLTF. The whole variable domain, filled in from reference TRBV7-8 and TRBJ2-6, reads GAGVSQSPRYKVAKRGQDVALRCDPISGHVSLFWYQQALGQGPEFLTYFQNEAQLDKSGLPSDRFFAERPEGSVSTLKIQRTQQEDSAVYLCASSLAAGPGANVLTFGAGSRLTVL.

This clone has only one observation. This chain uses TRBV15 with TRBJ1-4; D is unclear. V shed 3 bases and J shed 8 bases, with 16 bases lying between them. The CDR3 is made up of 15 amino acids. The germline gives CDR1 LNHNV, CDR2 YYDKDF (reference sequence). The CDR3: CATSRETLPREKLFF. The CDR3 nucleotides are TGTGCCACCAGCAGGGAGACCCTCCCGAGGGAAAAACTGTTTTTT.

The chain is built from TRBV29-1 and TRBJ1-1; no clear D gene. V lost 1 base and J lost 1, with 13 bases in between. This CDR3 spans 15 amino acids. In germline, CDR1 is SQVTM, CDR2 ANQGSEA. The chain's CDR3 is CSVEGTTEGNTEAFF. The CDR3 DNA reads TGCAGCGTTGAAGGAACGACGGAGGGGAACACTGAAGCTTTCTTT.

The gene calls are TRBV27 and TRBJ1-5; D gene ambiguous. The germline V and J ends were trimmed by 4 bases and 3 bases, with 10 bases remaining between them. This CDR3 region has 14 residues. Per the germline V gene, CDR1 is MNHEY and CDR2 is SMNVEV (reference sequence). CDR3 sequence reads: CASSSDDFNQPQHF. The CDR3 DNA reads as TGTGCCAGCAGTTCGGACGACTTCAATCAGCCCCAGCATTTT.

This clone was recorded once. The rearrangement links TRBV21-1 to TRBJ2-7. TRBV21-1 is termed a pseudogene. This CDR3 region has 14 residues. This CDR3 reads CASTDRDRSYEQYF. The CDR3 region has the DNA TGTGCCAGCACTGACCGGGACCGTTCCTACGAGCAGTACTTC.

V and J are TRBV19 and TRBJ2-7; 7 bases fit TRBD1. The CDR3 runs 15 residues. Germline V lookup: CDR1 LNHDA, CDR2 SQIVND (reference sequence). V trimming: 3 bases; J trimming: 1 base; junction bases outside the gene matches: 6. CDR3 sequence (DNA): TGTGCCAGTAGTATCCGGGACAGCCCTTCCTACGAGCAGTACTTC. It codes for CASSIRDSPSYEQYF.